This T cell receptor beta chain was profiled in a study of cytomegalovirus exposure and HLA in healthy donors. This CDR3 comprises 15 residues. The V end was cut by 5 bases, the J end by 6 bases, with 15 bases between. Per the germline V gene, CDR1 is SGHNT and CDR2 is YYREEE (reference sequence). PCR was performed using 60 Vbeta and 13 Jbeta primers. Assay: immunoSEQ multiplex PCR; the TCRdb copy retains only in-frame clones and omits some. The profile covers fewer than 150,000 clones, with 70% appearing a single time and approximately 1.6% taken by the ten largest. This clone was observed a single time. The antigen remains unidentified. Regarding the study as a whole: Per published reports, the classifier diagnosed cytomegalovirus status with high specificity and sensitivity.

This chain joins TRBV5-4 and TRBJ1-6; D unresolved. This TCR derives from a woman aged 25-40 years in good health and CMV-seronegative. The material sequenced was PBMCs. CDR3 amino acids: CASSYAMGSNSPLHF. The CDR3, as DNA: TGTGCCAGCAGTTATGCGATGGGGAGTAATTCACCCCTCCACTTT.